What follows are 3 T cell receptor beta chains derived from one specimen sequenced in a study of T cells in localized non-small cell lung cancer. The protocol was immunoSEQ multiplex PCR, while the TCRdb copy is restricted to in-frame clones and leaves out a portion. This table holds 25,000 to 35,000 clones, just under 80% found once. The starting material was peripheral blood, obtained before any cancer treatment. The receptors stem from a male donor at least 60 years old with stage III squamous cell lung carcinoma.

This chain connects TRBV7-6 to TRBJ2-1; D not certain. This CDR3 is built from 18 residues. With 2 bases removed from V and 1 base from J, the gap between germline ends came to 18 bases. Germline CDR1 and CDR2: SGHVS and FNYEAQ. CDR3 bases: TGTGCCAGCAGCTTAATGCCCTCGAGCGCAATTTCCTACAATGAGCAGTTCTTC. It is translated as CASSLMPSSAISYNEQFF. Drawing the rest from reference TRBV7-6 and TRBJ2-1, the complete variable domain is GAGVSQSPRYKVTKRGQDVALRCDPISGHVSLYWYRQALGQGPEFLTYFNYEAQQDKSGLPNDRFSAERPEGSISTLTIQRTEQRDSAMYRCASSLMPSSAISYNEQFFGPGTRLTVL.

This sequence joins TRBV11-2 and TRBJ2-7; unclear D gene. CDR3 size: 14 residues. Germline CDR1 and CDR2: SGHAT and FQNNGV. With 3 bases removed from V and 1 base from J, the gap between germline ends came to 10 bases. Here the CDR3 DNA reads TGTGCCAGCAGCTTGTCCTATATGTCCTACGAGCAGTACTTC. Its translation is CASSLSYMSYEQYF.

This sequence joins TRBV2 and TRBJ1-1, with no clear D. With 4 bases removed from V and 3 bases from J, the gap between germline ends came to 3 bases. The CDR3 spans 11 residues. The germline V gene encodes CDR1 SNHLY and CDR2 FYNNEI. Here the CDR3 reads CASSGYTEAFF. The CDR3, as DNA: TGTGCCAGCAGTGGATACACTGAAGCTTTCTTT.